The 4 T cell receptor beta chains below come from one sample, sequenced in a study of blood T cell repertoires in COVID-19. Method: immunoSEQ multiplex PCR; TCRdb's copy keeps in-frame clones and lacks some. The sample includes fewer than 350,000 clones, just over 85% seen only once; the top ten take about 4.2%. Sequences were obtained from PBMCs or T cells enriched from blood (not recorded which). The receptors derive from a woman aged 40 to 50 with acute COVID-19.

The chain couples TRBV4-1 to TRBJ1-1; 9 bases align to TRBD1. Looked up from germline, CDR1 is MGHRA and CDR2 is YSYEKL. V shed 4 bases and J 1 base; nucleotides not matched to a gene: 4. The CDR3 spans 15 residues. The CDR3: CASSLGQGGNTEAFF. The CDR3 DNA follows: TGCGCCAGCAGCCTGGGACAGGGTGGGAACACTGAAGCTTTCTTT.

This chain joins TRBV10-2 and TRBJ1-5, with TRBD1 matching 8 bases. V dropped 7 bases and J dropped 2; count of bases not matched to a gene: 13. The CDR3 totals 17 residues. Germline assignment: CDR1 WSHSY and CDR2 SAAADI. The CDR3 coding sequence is TGCGCCAGCACCCCAGGGGCAGGGGGCGCAGGCAATCAGCCCCAGCATTTT. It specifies CASTPGAGGAGNQPQHF.

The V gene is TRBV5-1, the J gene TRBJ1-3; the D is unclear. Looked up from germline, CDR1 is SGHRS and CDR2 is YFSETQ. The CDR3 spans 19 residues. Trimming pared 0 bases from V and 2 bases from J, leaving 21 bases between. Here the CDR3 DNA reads TGCGCCAGCAGCTTGGAAACGACATCAGGCTCGACACCTGGAAACACCATATATTTT. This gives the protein CASSLETTSGSTPGNTIYF.

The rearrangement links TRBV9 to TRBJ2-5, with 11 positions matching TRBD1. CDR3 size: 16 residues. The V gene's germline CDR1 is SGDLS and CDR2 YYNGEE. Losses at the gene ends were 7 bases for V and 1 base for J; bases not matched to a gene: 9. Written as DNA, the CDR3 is TGTGCCAGCGGCTATCGGGACAGGGGGACCCAAGAGACCCAGTACTTC. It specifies CASGYRDRGTQETQYF.